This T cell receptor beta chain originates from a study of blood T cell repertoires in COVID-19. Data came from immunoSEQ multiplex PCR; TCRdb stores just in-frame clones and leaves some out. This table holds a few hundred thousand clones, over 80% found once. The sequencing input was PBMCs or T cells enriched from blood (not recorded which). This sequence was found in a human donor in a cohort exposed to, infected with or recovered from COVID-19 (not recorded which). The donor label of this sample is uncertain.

This CDR3 reads CATSRDRFRGNSGNTIYF. The CDR3 nucleotides read TGTGCCACCAGCAGAGATCGTTTTAGGGGCAACTCTGGAAACACCATATATTTT. The chain is built from TRBV15 and TRBJ1-3, with D perhaps matching TRBD1 (5 bases). The CDR3 length is 18 residues. Between the trimmed V and J ends, which lost 0 bases and 0 bases, there was a span of 15 bases. Germline CDR1 and CDR2: LNHNV and YYDKDF (reference sequence).